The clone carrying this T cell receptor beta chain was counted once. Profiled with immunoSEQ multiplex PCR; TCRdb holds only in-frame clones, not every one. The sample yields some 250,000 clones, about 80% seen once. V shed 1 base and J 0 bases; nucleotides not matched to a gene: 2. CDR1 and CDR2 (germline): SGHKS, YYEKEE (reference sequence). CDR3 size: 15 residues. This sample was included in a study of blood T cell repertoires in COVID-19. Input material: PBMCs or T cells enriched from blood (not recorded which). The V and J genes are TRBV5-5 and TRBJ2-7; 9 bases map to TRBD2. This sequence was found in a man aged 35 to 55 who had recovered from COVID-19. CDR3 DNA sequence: TGTGCCAGCAGCTTGAGACTAGCGGCCTCCTACGAGCAGTACTTC. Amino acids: CASSLRLAASYEQYF.